These 3 T cell receptor beta chains came from one sample sequenced in a study of shared clonotypes between healthy human individuals. It was CD45RO-negative cells, positively selected for CCR7, that made up naive CD8 cells, with terminally differentiated effector memory CD45RA+ cells excluded. Some clones are missing from TCRdb's copy, which holds only in-frame ones; the method was immunoSEQ multiplex PCR. The table includes about 820,000 clones, roughly 92% detected once. The sequenced material came from naive CD8+ T cells sorted from blood. The origin of the receptors is a man in his thirties or forties in good health.

The V call is TRBV18, the J call TRBJ2-1; D remains ambiguous. The germline gives CDR1 KGHSH, CDR2 LQKENI. The CDR3 covers 17 residues. Trimming took off 2 bases at V and 5 bases at J, with 19 bases between the two ends. CDR3 sequence reads: CASSPNSAFRLDNEQFF. CDR3 DNA sequence: TGTGCCAGCTCACCAAATTCGGCATTTCGGTTGGACAATGAGCAGTTCTTC.

This clone turned up a few times. The chain joins TRBV6-4 to TRBJ2-6; 8 nucleotides agree with TRBD2. Germline V CDR1 and CDR2: MRHNA, SNTAGT. The CDR3 is 16 amino acids. V lost 4 bases, J lost 0 bases, and 2 bases stayed unmatched. The CDR3 nucleotides are TGTGCCAGCAGTGGGCTAGCGGGCTCTGGGGCCAACGTCCTGACTTTC. Amino acids: CASSGLAGSGANVLTF.

The rearrangement joins TRBV10-2 to TRBJ1-5; possible D gene TRBD1, 6 bases. CDR3 length: 17 residues. The V and J ends lost 0 bases and 2 bases respectively, with 14 bases between them. Germline-derived CDR1 and CDR2 are WSHSY and SAAADI. The DNA of the CDR3 is TGCGCCAGCAGTGAGTCAAGGGGGGAGGCGGGCAATCAGCCCCAGCATTTT. As protein: CASSESRGEAGNQPQHF.